Shown below are 31 T cell receptor beta chains from a single sample sequenced in a study of control samples from healthy donors and cancer patients (TCRdb year 2020). The library relied on the immunoSEQ multiplex PCR assay. TCRdb took over this immuneACCESS table, retaining in-frame rearrangements with V and J assigned. Such tables are incomplete; in checked studies, under half of the missing clones stem from an unresolved V gene, and the remainder is unexplained. In all, the sample holds about 120,000 clones, and 85% to 95% of those were seen once. The top ten clones comprise about 1.5% of the sample. The source material was PBMCs. These receptors originate from a man aged 50 to 59 with head and neck cancer.

This clone was counted once. For the CDR3, the DNA is TGCGCCAGCAGCCAAGGTGGTACGGCGGGTGAAAAACTGTTTTTT. Amino acids: CASSQGGTAGEKLFF. This chain joins TRBV4-3 and TRBJ1-4; D is undetermined. This CDR3 spans 15 amino acids. CDR1 is LGHNA and CDR2 is YSLEER in the germline V gene. The V end was cut by 1 base, the J end by 7 bases, with 13 bases between.

The chain recombines TRBV5-1 with TRBJ1-1; D is possibly TRBD1 (5 bases). Germline V gene data show CDR1 as SGHRS and CDR2 as YFSETQ. V was trimmed by 1 base and J by 6 bases, leaving 10 bases between them. This CDR3 has 13 amino acids. The CDR3 nucleotides read TGCGCCAGCAGCTTGTTTAGGGGTGCTGAAGCTTTCTTT. Its protein product is CASSLFRGAEAFF.

This chain uses TRBV4-2 with TRBJ2-2; 9 bases agree with TRBD2. CDR1 is LGHNA, CDR2 YNFKEQ, per germline. The CDR3 runs 15 residues. Losses at the gene ends were 4 bases for V and 6 bases for J; bases not matched to a gene: 6. CDR3 protein: CASSPRTSAPGELFF. CDR3 DNA sequence: TGTGCCAGCAGCCCTAGGACTAGCGCCCCCGGGGAGCTGTTTTTT.

The rearrangement joins TRBV7-2 to TRBJ2-1; weak D call: TRBD2 (5 bases). CDR3 length equals 14 residues. Germline CDR1 and CDR2: SGHTA and FQGNSA. The V end lost 0 bases, the J end lost 3 bases, and 6 bases lay between the germline ends. Here the CDR3 DNA reads TGTGCCAGCAGCTTAGCGGGGAGCTACAATGAGCAGTTCTTC. Protein: CASSLAGSYNEQFF.

J is TRBJ2-7 and V is TRBV7-2; 7 bases are a match to TRBD2. Germline V CDR1 and CDR2: SGHTA, FQGNSA. After removal of 1 base from V and 2 bases from J, the junction contained 8 bases not matched to a gene. The CDR3 runs 16 residues. The chain's CDR3 is CASSLGVAGLTYEQYF. The CDR3 region has the DNA TGTGCCAGCAGCTTAGGTGTAGCGGGCCTCACCTACGAGCAGTACTTC.

The V and J genes are TRBV7-8 and TRBJ1-6, with TRBD1 identical over 8 bases. Looked up from germline, CDR1 is SGHVS and CDR2 is FQNEAQ. The CDR3 runs 17 residues. V gave up 0 bases and J gave up 6 bases; unmatched junction bases: 7. Written as DNA, the CDR3 is TGTGCCAGCAGCTTAGCCAGGCGGCAGGGGGCTAATTCACCCCTCCACTTT. As protein: CASSLARRQGANSPLHF.

The chain uses TRBV27 and TRBJ1-2; TRBD1 agrees at 9 bases. The V gene's germline CDR1 is MNHEY and CDR2 SMNVEV (reference sequence). The J segment lost 4 bases and the V segment lost 0 bases, leaving 12 bases of the junction unmatched. The CDR3 consists of 18 residues. The CDR3 sequence is CASSLSGLPGQGFYGYTF. CDR3 coding DNA: TGTGCCAGCAGTTTATCAGGCCTACCGGGACAGGGCTTCTATGGCTACACCTTC.

The chain couples TRBV7-2 to TRBJ2-7, with D hard to call. V was shortened by 1 base and J by 7 bases, with 14 bases between the two germline ends. This CDR3 has 14 residues. The germline CDR1 and CDR2 sequences are SGHTA and FQGNSA. The CDR3 region has the DNA TGTGCCAGCAGCTTAGATTTCAGAACCGGGGAGCAGTACTTC. Translated: CASSLDFRTGEQYF.

In nucleotides, the CDR3 is TGTGCCATCAGTGTAACGTCACAAGAGACCCAGTACTTC. Translation gives CAISVTSQETQYF. The chain uses TRBV10-3 and TRBJ2-5; the D is unclear. V was clipped by 4 bases and J by 2 bases, with 8 bases between them. Germline lookup yields CDR1 ENHRY and CDR2 SYGVKD. The CDR3 consists of 13 residues.

This clone was seen a single time. This chain joins TRBV3-1 (or the pseudogene TRBV3-2) and TRBJ1-1; no firm D call. The CDR3 spans 15 residues. Between the trimmed V and J ends, which lost 3 bases and 0 bases, there was a span of 11 bases. The germline gives CDR1 LGHDT, CDR2 YNNKEL (reference sequence). DNA for the CDR3: TGTGCCAGCAGCCAGAGGGCCGAGATGAACACTGAAGCTTTCTTT. It is translated as CASSQRAEMNTEAFF.

The chain joins TRBV12-3 or TRBV12-4 to TRBJ1-1; D gene ambiguous. V lost 4 bases to trimming and J lost 8 bases, with 14 bases between them. The CDR3 loop spans 13 amino acids. The CDR3 reads CASSSGRLREAFF. The CDR3 DNA reads as TGTGCCAGCAGTTCCGGTCGATTACGGGAAGCTTTCTTT.

This rearrangement joins TRBV27 to TRBJ2-2; 11 bases are a match to TRBD2. Germline-derived CDR1 and CDR2 are MNHEY and SMNVEV (reference sequence). J lost 6 bases, V lost 5 bases, and 11 bases had no gene match. CDR3 length equals 17 residues. Here the CDR3 reads CASSTLISGGAAGELFF. CDR3 nucleotides: TGTGCCAGCAGTACCTTAATTAGCGGGGGGGCCGCCGGGGAGCTGTTTTTT.

V gene TRBV11-2 combines with J gene TRBJ2-7; D unclear. Germline V gene lookup returns CDR1 SGHAT and CDR2 FQNNGV. V was cut by 1 base and J by 3 bases, with 13 bases left in between. CDR3 length equals 15 residues. This chain's CDR3 is CASSLGQALYYEQYF. DNA for the CDR3: TGTGCCAGCAGCTTAGGACAAGCCCTCTACTACGAGCAGTACTTC.

This clone was picked up one time. V usage is TRBV19 and J usage is TRBJ1-6; D gene uncertain. Germline V gives CDR1 LNHDA, CDR2 SQIVND (reference sequence). The CDR3 contains 15 residues. V lost 5 bases, J lost 3 bases, and 11 bases lay in between. The CDR3 bases are TGTGCCAGTAGTTCGGACGGGCGCTATAATTCACCCCTCCACTTT. Its translation: CASSSDGRYNSPLHF.

This chain uses TRBV6-1 with TRBJ1-1; D not resolved. Germline-derived CDR1 and CDR2 are MNHNS and SASEGT. V was shortened by 3 bases and J by 0 bases, with 14 bases between the two germline ends. The length of the CDR3 is 16 residues. CDR3 region: CASSDLRTGLNTEAFF. DNA of the CDR3: TGTGCCAGCAGTGACCTACGGACTGGGTTGAACACTGAAGCTTTCTTT.

The chain has TRBV7-2 and TRBJ2-5, with D perhaps matching TRBD1 or TRBD2 (6 bases each). The V end lost 5 bases, the J end lost 4 bases, and 11 bases lay between the germline ends. Germline V CDR1 and CDR2: SGHTA, FQGNSA. The CDR3 is 13 amino acids. The DNA of the CDR3 is TGTGCCAGCAGCGTTAGGGGGGCAGAGACCCAGTACTTC. This gives the protein CASSVRGAETQYF.

The chain recombines TRBV28 with TRBJ1-3, with D possibly matching TRBD1 (5 bases). Trimming shortened V by 3 bases and J by 2 bases, and 8 bases separated the two germline ends. This CDR3 region has 14 residues. Germline V lookup: CDR1 MDHEN, CDR2 SYDVKM. The CDR3 bases are TGTGCCAGCAGTTTTGTAGGGGCTGGAAACACCATATATTTT. It translates to CASSFVGAGNTIYF.

This rearrangement joins TRBV7-2 to TRBJ2-2; a weak D match, TRBD2 (5 bases). The germline V gene encodes CDR1 SGHTA and CDR2 FQGNSA. V shed 1 base and J shed 7 bases, with 13 bases lying between them. The CDR3 sequence is 15 residues long. The CDR3 region is CASSLESGGIGELFF. In DNA, the CDR3 is TGTGCCAGCAGCTTAGAGAGCGGCGGCATCGGGGAGCTGTTTTTT.

The chain links TRBV6-6 to TRBJ1-2, with 7 bases lining up with TRBD1. Trimming removed 5 bases from V and 3 bases from J; junction bases left unmatched: 3. CDR1 is MNHNY and CDR2 is SVGAGI in the germline V gene (reference sequence). This CDR3 spans 13 amino acids. The CDR3 sequence: CASSPGTDYGYTF. The CDR3 DNA reads as TGTGCCAGCAGTCCCGGGACAGACTATGGCTACACCTTC.

This chain uses TRBV5-1 with TRBJ1-6, with no clear D. Trimming removed 2 bases at V and 6 bases at J, with 12 bases between. Germline V gene lookup returns CDR1 SGHRS and CDR2 YFSETQ. The CDR3 length is 15 residues. The DNA of the CDR3 is TGCGCCAGCAGCTTAATACCTTCGGTTAATTCACCCCTCCACTTT. This gives the protein CASSLIPSVNSPLHF.

The chain is built from TRBV5-1 and TRBJ2-1; possible D gene TRBD1, 5 bases. The germline CDR1 and CDR2 sequences are SGHRS and YFSETQ. The CDR3 is 15 residues long. V gave up 0 bases and J gave up 2 bases, with 9 bases separating them. The CDR3 here is CASSLAGNPYNEQFF. Here the CDR3 DNA reads TGCGCCAGCAGCTTGGCAGGGAACCCCTACAATGAGCAGTTCTTC.

CDR3 protein: CASSFQQSERNTEAFF. The CDR3 region has the DNA TGTGCCAGCAGTTTTCAGCAGTCGGAAAGGAACACTGAAGCTTTCTTT. The V and J genes are TRBV6-2 or TRBV6-3 and TRBJ1-1; D call uncertain. The CDR3 extends over 16 amino acids. V was shortened by 4 bases and J by 1 base, with 16 bases between the two germline ends. Germline assignment: CDR1 MNHEY and CDR2 SVGEGT.

The genes are TRBV7-2 and TRBJ2-7; TRBD2 matches 8 bases. V lost 5 bases to trimming and J lost 0 bases; unmatched junction nucleotides: 15. The CDR3 spans 18 residues. Germline-derived CDR1 and CDR2 are SGHTA and FQGNSA. CDR3 in amino acids: CASSAVWMAGGSSYEQYF. Here the CDR3 DNA reads TGTGCCAGCAGCGCCGTGTGGATGGCGGGGGGTTCCTCCTACGAGCAGTACTTC.

The V and J genes are TRBV7-2 and TRBJ2-3; D might be TRBD1 or TRBD2, each matching 6 bases. Trimming removed 7 bases at V and 3 bases at J, with 14 bases between. The CDR3 has 14 amino acids. Per germline, CDR1 SGHTA and CDR2 FQGNSA. CDR3 nucleotide sequence: TGTGCCAGCACCCGAACAGGGAGGACAGATACGCAGTATTTT. Its protein is CASTRTGRTDTQYF.

This clone was counted once. Other DNA sequences in this sample translate to the same CDR3. The V and J genes are TRBV18 and TRBJ1-3; no reliable D call. This CDR3 is 14 amino acids long. Germline V gene data show CDR1 as KGHSH and CDR2 as LQKENI. V lost 1 base and J lost 0, with 4 bases in between. For the CDR3, the DNA is TGTGCCAGCTCACCACAGGGCTCTGGAAACACCATATATTTT. As protein: CASSPQGSGNTIYF.

CDR3 in DNA: TGTGCCAGCAGCCAAGAAGCTTCTGGAAACACCATATATTTT. Translation: CASSQEASGNTIYF. The V gene is TRBV4-2, the J gene TRBJ1-3; D is unresolved. The length of the CDR3 is 14 residues. The germline V gene encodes CDR1 LGHNA and CDR2 YNFKEQ. The germline V and J ends were trimmed by 0 bases and 1 base, with 4 bases remaining between them.

The chain recombines TRBV10-3 with TRBJ2-7, with 9 bases lining up with TRBD1. The CDR3 consists of 16 residues. V lost 4 bases and J lost 2; bases outside the gene matches: 9. Germline V gene sequence: CDR1 ENHRY, CDR2 SYGVKD. In DNA, the CDR3 is TGTGCCATCAGTGCCCTCCGGGGGGACAGGGCCTACGAGCAGTACTTC. It encodes CAISALRGDRAYEQYF.

V and J are TRBV6-5 and TRBJ2-5, with a possible D match to TRBD2 (6 bases). CDR1 and CDR2 (germline): MNHEY, SVGAGI. This CDR3 is built from 14 residues. Trimming stripped 8 bases from V and 4 bases from J, with 17 bases between. CDR3 nucleotides: TGTGCCAGCGGCAAGACTAGTCATCGAGAGACCCAGTACTTC. Translation: CASGKTSHRETQYF.

This clone occurred once. This chain links TRBV12-3 or TRBV12-4 with TRBJ1-2; 8 bases map to TRBD1. The V and J ends lost 3 bases and 8 bases, in that order; junction bases with no gene match: 2. The CDR3 has 12 residues. CDR3 DNA sequence: TGTGCCAGCAGTTTCAGGGGGCGAGGCTACACCTTC. Amino acid sequence: CASSFRGRGYTF.

The gene calls are TRBV27 and TRBJ1-5; D may be TRBD1 (5 bases). Trimming pared 5 bases from V and 6 bases from J, leaving 14 bases between. There are 14 residues in the CDR3. Germline values: CDR1 MNHEY, CDR2 SMNVEV (reference sequence). CDR3 protein: CASSRSWGSQPQHF. CDR3 in DNA: TGTGCCAGCAGTCGCTCTTGGGGCTCTCAGCCCCAGCATTTT.

This chain uses TRBV4-1 with TRBJ2-7, with a tentative D call TRBD1 (5 bases). V lost 5 bases and J 4 bases, leaving 15 bases between the germline ends. Germline V gene data show CDR1 as MGHRA and CDR2 as YSYEKL. The CDR3 spans 14 residues. In nucleotides, the CDR3 is TGCGCCAGCAGCACAGTTCAGGGCAAGTACGAGCAGTACTTC. Its translation is CASSTVQGKYEQYF.